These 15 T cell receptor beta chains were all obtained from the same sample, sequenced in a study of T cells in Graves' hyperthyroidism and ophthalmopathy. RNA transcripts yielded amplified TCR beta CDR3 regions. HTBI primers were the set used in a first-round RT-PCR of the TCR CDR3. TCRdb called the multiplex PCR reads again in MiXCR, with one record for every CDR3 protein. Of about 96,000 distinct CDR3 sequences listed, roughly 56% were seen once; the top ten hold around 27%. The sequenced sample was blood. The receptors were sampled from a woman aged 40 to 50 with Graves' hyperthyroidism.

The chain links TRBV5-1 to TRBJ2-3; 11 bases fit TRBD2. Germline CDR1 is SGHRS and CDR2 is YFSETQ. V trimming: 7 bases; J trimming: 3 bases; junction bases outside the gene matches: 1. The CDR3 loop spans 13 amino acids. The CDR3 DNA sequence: TGCGCCAGCCGGACTAGCGGGACAGATACGCAGTATTTT. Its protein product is CASRTSGTDTQYF.

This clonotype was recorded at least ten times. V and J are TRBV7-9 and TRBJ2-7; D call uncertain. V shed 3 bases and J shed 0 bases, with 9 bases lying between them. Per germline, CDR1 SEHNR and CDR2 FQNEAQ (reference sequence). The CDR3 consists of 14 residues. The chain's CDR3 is CASSFQSSSYEQYF. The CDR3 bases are TGTGCCAGCAGCTTTCAGTCCTCCTCCTACGAGCAGTACTTC.

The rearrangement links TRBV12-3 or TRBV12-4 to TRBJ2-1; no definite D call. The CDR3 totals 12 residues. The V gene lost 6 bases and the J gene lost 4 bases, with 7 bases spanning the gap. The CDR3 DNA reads TGTGCCAGCAGCGCGGTTTACAATGAGCAGTTCTTC. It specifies CASSAVYNEQFF.

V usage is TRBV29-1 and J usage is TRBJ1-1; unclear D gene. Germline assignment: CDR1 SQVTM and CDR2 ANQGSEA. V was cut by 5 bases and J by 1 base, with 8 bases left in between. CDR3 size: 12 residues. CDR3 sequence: CSVRDWNTEAFF. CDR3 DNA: TGCAGCGTTCGAGACTGGAACACTGAAGCTTTCTTT.

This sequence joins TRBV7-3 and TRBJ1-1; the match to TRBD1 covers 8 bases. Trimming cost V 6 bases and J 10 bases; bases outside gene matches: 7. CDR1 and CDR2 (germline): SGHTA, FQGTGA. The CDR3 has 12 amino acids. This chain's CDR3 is CASSSDRGIAFF. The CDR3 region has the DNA TGTGCCAGCAGTTCTGACAGGGGTATAGCTTTCTTT.

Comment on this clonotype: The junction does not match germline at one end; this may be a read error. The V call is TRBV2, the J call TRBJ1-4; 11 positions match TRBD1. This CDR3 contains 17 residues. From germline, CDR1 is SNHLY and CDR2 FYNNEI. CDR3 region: CATSDPRTGGTGEKLFF. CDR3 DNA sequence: TGTGCCACCAGTGATCCTCGGACAGGGGGCACGGGTGAAAAACTGTTTTTT.

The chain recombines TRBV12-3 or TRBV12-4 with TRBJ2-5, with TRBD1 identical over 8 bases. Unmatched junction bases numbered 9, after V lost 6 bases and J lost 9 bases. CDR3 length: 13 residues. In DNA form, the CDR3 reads TGTGCCAGCAGCCAAGCCTCGACAGGGGCCCAGTACTTC. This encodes CASSQASTGAQYF.

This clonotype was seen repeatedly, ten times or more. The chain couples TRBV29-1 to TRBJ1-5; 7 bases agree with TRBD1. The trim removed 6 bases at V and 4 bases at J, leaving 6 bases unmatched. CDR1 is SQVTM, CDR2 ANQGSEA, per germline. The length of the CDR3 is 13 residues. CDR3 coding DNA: TGCAGCGTAGCGACAGGGTTGAATCAGCCCCAGCATTTT. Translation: CSVATGLNQPQHF.

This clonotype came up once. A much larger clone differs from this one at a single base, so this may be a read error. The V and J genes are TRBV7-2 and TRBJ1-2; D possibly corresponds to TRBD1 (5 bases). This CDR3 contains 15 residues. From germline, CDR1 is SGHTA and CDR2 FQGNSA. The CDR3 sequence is CASSQEGFAGSGYTF. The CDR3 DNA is TGCGCCAGCAGCCAAGAGGGGTTCGCGGGTTCTGGCTACACCTTC. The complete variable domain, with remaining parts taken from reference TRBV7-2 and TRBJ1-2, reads GAGVSQSPSNKVTEKGKDVELRCDPISGHTALYWYRQSLGQGLEFLIYFQGNSAPDKSGLPSDRFSAERTGGSVSTLTIQRTQQEDSAVYLCASSQEGFAGSGYTFGSGTRLTVV.

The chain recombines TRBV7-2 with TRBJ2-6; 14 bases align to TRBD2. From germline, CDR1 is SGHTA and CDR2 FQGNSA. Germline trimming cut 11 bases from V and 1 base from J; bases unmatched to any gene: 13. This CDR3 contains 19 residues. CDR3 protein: CAWSVPGTSGRSGANVLTF. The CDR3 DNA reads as TGTGCCTGGAGTGTACCTGGGACTAGCGGGAGATCTGGGGCCAACGTCCTGACTTTC.

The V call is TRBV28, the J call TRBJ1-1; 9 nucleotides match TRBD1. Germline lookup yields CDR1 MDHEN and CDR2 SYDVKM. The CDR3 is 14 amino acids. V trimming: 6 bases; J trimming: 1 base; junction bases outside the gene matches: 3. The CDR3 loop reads CASRPTGGNTEAFF. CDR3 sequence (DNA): TGTGCCAGCAGGCCGACAGGGGGGAACACTGAAGCTTTCTTT.

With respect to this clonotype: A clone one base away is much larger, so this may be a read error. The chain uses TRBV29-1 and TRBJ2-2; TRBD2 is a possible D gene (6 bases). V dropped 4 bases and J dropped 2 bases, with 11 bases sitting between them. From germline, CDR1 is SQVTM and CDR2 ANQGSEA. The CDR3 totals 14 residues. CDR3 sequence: CSVAGTYNTGELFF. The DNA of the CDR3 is TGCAGCGTTGCCGGGACTTACAACACCGGGGAGCTGTTTTTT.

The CDR3 spells CASSYLGGSTDTQYF. In DNA form, the CDR3 reads TGTGCCAGCAGTTACTTGGGGGGTAGCACAGATACGCAGTATTTT. V and J are TRBV6-2 or TRBV6-3 and TRBJ2-3, with TRBD2 as a possible D gene (6 bases). This CDR3 comprises 15 residues. V was pared by 1 base and J by 0 bases, with 8 bases between. Germline CDR1 reads MNHEY; CDR2 reads SVGEGT.

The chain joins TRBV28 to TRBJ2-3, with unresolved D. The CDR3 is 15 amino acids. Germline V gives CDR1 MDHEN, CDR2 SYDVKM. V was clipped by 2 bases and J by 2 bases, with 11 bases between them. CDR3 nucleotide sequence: TGTGCCAGCAGTTTAACGAACATCTACACAGATACGCAGTATTTT. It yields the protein CASSLTNIYTDTQYF.

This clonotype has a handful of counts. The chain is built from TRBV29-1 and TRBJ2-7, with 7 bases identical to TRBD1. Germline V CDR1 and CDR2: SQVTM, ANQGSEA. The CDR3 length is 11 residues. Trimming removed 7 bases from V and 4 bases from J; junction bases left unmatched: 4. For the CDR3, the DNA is TGCAGCGCCACAGGGGCTTACGAGCAGTACTTC. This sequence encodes CSATGAYEQYF.